The next 29 T cell receptor beta chains were all read from a single sample in a study of T cell repertoires in cytomegalovirus infection. Which antigens these TCRs recognize remains unknown. A single record per CDR3 protein comes from TCRdb applying MiXCR to the reads. The sample contains 800,000 to 950,000 distinct CDR3 sequences, over 25% of which appear only once. Sequencing used cultured CD8+ T cells from PBMCs, obtained from culture after CMV antigen stimulation. The receptors were sampled from a human donor in good health (CMV status not recorded). Some clones in this sample may be carry-over from other donors' samples.

As to this clonotype: Its ends do not fully match the called genes, so a read error is possible. The gene calls are TRBV10-3 and TRBJ1-5; D remains ambiguous. This CDR3 has 15 amino acids. Germline lookup yields CDR1 ENHRY and CDR2 SYGVKD. CDR3 loop: CAISESDGSSQPQHF. The CDR3 DNA sequence: TGTGCCATCAGTGAGTCGGACGGTAGCAGTCAGCCCCAGCATTTT.

As to this clonotype: A read error may explain this, as a much larger clone is one base away. The chain combines TRBV12-3 or TRBV12-4 with TRBJ2-1; tentatively, D is TRBD1 (6 bases). V was shortened by 5 bases and J by 6 bases, with 23 bases between the two germline ends. This CDR3 is built from 17 residues. CDR3 sequence (DNA): TGTGCCAGCAGTAAAGGACAGAGGGCTAAGTATCTCAATGAGCAGTTCTTC. This encodes CASSKGQRAKYLNEQFF.

This clonotype was recorded a few times. The chain joins TRBV7-9 to TRBJ2-3, with D tentatively TRBD2 (5 bases). Germline V gene sequence: CDR1 SEHNR, CDR2 FQNEAQ (reference sequence). This CDR3 is 13 amino acids long. V was pared by 5 bases and J by 1 base, with 7 bases between. As DNA, the CDR3 is TGTGCCAGCAGCCGAGCGGGCACAGATACGCAGTATTTT. It yields the protein CASSRAGTDTQYF.

The rearrangement uses TRBV4-2 and TRBJ2-3; D not resolved. Germline CDR1 and CDR2: LGHNA and YNFKEQ. V shed 0 bases and J shed 0 bases, with 13 bases lying between them. This CDR3 spans 17 amino acids. The CDR3 loop is CASSQDWPVSSTDTQYF. The CDR3 DNA reads TGTGCCAGCAGCCAAGATTGGCCAGTATCTAGCACAGATACGCAGTATTTT.

The CDR3 region has the DNA TGCAGTGCTGCACTCGGGGTTGGTGGCTACACCTTC. This gives the protein CSAALGVGGYTF. This sequence joins TRBV20-1 and TRBJ1-2; D remains ambiguous. Germline assignment: CDR1 DFQATT and CDR2 SNEGSKA (reference sequence). The CDR3 runs to 12 residues. V was cut by 5 bases and J by 7 bases, with 14 bases left in between.

The chain couples TRBV27 to TRBJ1-4; D is undetermined. Trimming cost V 1 base and J 5 bases, with 14 bases left between them. This CDR3 region has 16 residues. Germline V gives CDR1 MNHEY, CDR2 SMNVEV (reference sequence). Here the CDR3 DNA reads TGTGCCAGCAGTTTATTGCTGGCACTACTCAATGAAAAACTGTTTTTT. Its protein is CASSLLLALLNEKLFF.

This clonotype was counted only a few times. The chain links TRBV19 to TRBJ1-2; 8 bases agree with TRBD1. Trimming cost V 5 bases and J 8 bases; bases outside gene matches: 13. This CDR3 region has 15 residues. Per germline, CDR1 LNHDA and CDR2 SQIVND (reference sequence). This CDR3 reads CASSPADREIGGYTF. CDR3 in DNA: TGTGCCAGTAGTCCCGCGGACAGGGAAATTGGAGGCTACACCTTC.

This chain links TRBV19 with TRBJ1-1; D perhaps matches TRBD1 (5 bases). The CDR3 has 19 residues. Per germline, CDR1 LNHDA and CDR2 SQIVND (reference sequence). V was pared by 3 bases and J by 0 bases, with 23 bases between. The CDR3 is CASSIFTRTRTVMNTEAFF. The CDR3 DNA is TGTGCCAGTAGTATTTTTACTCGGACAAGGACCGTAATGAACACTGAAGCTTTCTTT.

This clonotype was seen at least ten times. The chain links TRBV4-2 to TRBJ2-7; 8 bases map to TRBD1. Germline V gives CDR1 LGHNA, CDR2 YNFKEQ. CDR3 size: 15 residues. V trimming: 4 bases; J trimming: 0 bases; junction bases outside the gene matches: 5. CDR3 DNA sequence: TGTGCCAGCAGCCTCGGGACAGGAAGCTCCTACGAGCAGTACGTC. Translated: CASSLGTGSSYEQYV.

Note on this clonotype: The junction does not match germline at one end; this may be a read error. The chain joins TRBV5-6 to TRBJ1-5; D is perhaps TRBD1 (5 bases). This CDR3 is built from 14 residues. CDR1 is SGHDT, CDR2 YYEEEE, per germline. This CDR3 is CASSLGQSNQPQDF. The CDR3 DNA sequence: TGTGCCAGCAGCTTGGGACAGAGCAATCAGCCCCAGGATTTT.

This clonotype was recorded only once. This chain links TRBV18 with TRBJ2-5, with 9 bases lining up with TRBD1. There are 16 residues in the CDR3. In germline, CDR1 is KGHSH, CDR2 LQKENI. With V trimmed by 3 bases and J by 5 bases, 10 bases remained unmatched. The CDR3 bases are TGTGCCAGCTCACCTCCGGACAGGGGACGAGGGGAGACCCAGTACTTC. Amino acids: CASSPPDRGRGETQYF.

The V gene is TRBV29-1, the J gene TRBJ1-2; perhaps TRBD1 as D (6 bases). Germline CDR1 reads SQVTM; CDR2 reads ANQGSEA. The V end lost 3 bases, the J end lost 4 bases, and 12 bases lay between the germline ends. The CDR3 contains 13 residues. The chain's CDR3 is CSVDVGGLYGYTF. CDR3 DNA sequence: TGCAGCGTTGACGTGGGGGGCCTCTATGGCTACACCTTC.

This clonotype has at least ten counts. CDR3 region: CASSTLQARKSYNEQFF. Written as DNA, the CDR3 is TGTGCCAGCAGTACACTTCAGGCCCGTAAATCCTACAATGAGCAGTTCTTC. This chain connects TRBV27 to TRBJ2-1; D call uncertain. V shed 5 bases and J shed 1 base, with 18 bases lying between them. Germline values: CDR1 MNHEY, CDR2 SMNVEV (reference sequence). The CDR3 is made up of 17 amino acids.

This clonotype occurred a few times. This rearrangement joins TRBV6-1 to TRBJ1-5, with D maybe TRBD1 (6 bases). V gave up 3 bases and J gave up 5 bases, with 11 bases separating them. Germline V gene lookup returns CDR1 MNHNS and CDR2 SASEGT. This CDR3 has 14 residues. CDR3 residues: CASSEGGYYQPQHF. The DNA of the CDR3 is TGTGCCAGCAGTGAGGGGGGCTATTATCAGCCCCAGCATTTT.

The chain has TRBV6-2 or TRBV6-3 and TRBJ2-7; D uncertain. V lost 5 bases and J lost 2, with 10 bases in between. Germline-derived CDR1 and CDR2 are MNHEY and SVGEGT. The CDR3 spans 13 residues. CDR3 loop: CASSTRRTYEQYV. For the CDR3, the DNA is TGTGCCAGCAGTACAAGACGGACCTACGAGCAGTACGTC.

V usage is TRBV4-1 and J usage is TRBJ2-2; possibly TRBD2 for D (5 bases). The CDR3 consists of 18 residues. Germline V CDR1 and CDR2: MGHRA, YSYEKL. Trimming took off 3 bases at V and 4 bases at J, with 21 bases between the two ends. The chain's CDR3 is CASSHPTGSYGITGELFF. CDR3 bases: TGCGCCAGCAGCCATCCGACGGGGTCGTATGGGATCACCGGGGAGCTGTTTTTT.

This clonotype was observed many times. This chain connects TRBV11-3 to TRBJ2-1; 7 nucleotides line up with TRBD2. Germline loops: CDR1 SGHNT, CDR2 YENEEA. This CDR3 spans 15 amino acids. J gave up 3 bases and V 1 base, and 3 bases lay outside the gene matches. CDR3 nucleotides: TGTGCCAGCAGCTTAGGGGAGGGATACTACAATGAGCAGTTCTTC. It is translated as CASSLGEGYYNEQFF.

The table lists this clonotype with a few counts. The chain combines TRBV15 with TRBJ1-1, with D uncertain. From germline, CDR1 is LNHNV and CDR2 YYDKDF (reference sequence). This CDR3 is built from 15 residues. The V end was cut by 0 bases, the J end by 0 bases, with 8 bases between. CDR3 DNA sequence: TGTGCCACCAGCAGAGAGCGGGGAGTGAACACTGAAGCTTTCTTT. Protein: CATSRERGVNTEAFF.

J is TRBJ1-4 and V is TRBV9; tentative D call: TRBD1 (5 bases). Germline CDR1 SGDLS, CDR2 YYNGEE. The V end was cut by 3 bases, the J end by 0 bases, with 24 bases between. This CDR3 has 20 amino acids. The CDR3, as DNA: TGTGCCAGCAGCGCCCGCGACGGACATCGCGGGGGTGCAACTAATGAAAAACTGTTTTTT. Encoded protein: CASSARDGHRGGATNEKLFF.

To note about this clonotype: At one boundary the junction diverges from the germline segment, which might be a read error. The V call is TRBV2, the J call TRBJ1-5; D perhaps matches TRBD1 (6 bases). CDR1 is SNHLY and CDR2 is FYNNEI in the germline V gene. The CDR3 covers 12 residues. The CDR3: CASSDTGTLRNF. The CDR3 nucleotides read TGTGCCAGCAGTGATACTGGGACATTGAGGAATTTT.

The chain is built from TRBV3-1 and TRBJ2-1; 14 bases line up with TRBD2. Unmatched junction bases numbered 13, after V lost 5 bases and J lost 10 bases. This CDR3 is built from 17 residues. Germline loops: CDR1 LGHDT, CDR2 YNNKEL (reference sequence). The CDR3 bases are TGTGCCAGCAGCTCTTCGCTCGGGACTAGCGGGGGACGGGAGCAGTTCTTC. Protein product: CASSSSLGTSGGREQFF.

The V gene is TRBV20-1, the J gene TRBJ2-7; D is perhaps TRBD1 or TRBD2 (6 bases each). The CDR3 has 15 residues. Between the trimmed V and J ends, which lost 2 bases and 2 bases, there was a span of 16 bases. Germline V gene lookup returns CDR1 DFQATT and CDR2 SNEGSKA (reference sequence). The CDR3 DNA sequence: TGCAGTGCTAGACCCACCACAGGGAGGACCTACGAGCAGTACGTC. It encodes CSARPTTGRTYEQYV.

The chain recombines TRBV27 with TRBJ2-5, with unresolved D. Germline V gene sequence: CDR1 MNHEY, CDR2 SMNVEV (reference sequence). The CDR3 covers 15 residues. V was cut by 0 bases and J by 1 base, with 9 bases left in between. The CDR3 sequence: CASSLSQLPQETQYF. DNA of the CDR3: TGTGCCAGCAGTTTATCCCAACTCCCCCAAGAGACCCAGTACTTC.

This sequence joins TRBV6-6 and TRBJ2-1, with D tentatively TRBD2 (7 bases). The CDR3 loop spans 17 amino acids. Per the germline V gene, CDR1 is MNHNY and CDR2 is SVGAGI (reference sequence). Trimming took off 0 bases at V and 9 bases at J, with 21 bases between the two ends. CDR3 in DNA: TGTGCCAGCAGTTACTCTGCTAGTGGGGGGGCAGGCATTGAGCAGTTCTTC. Translated, it gives CASSYSASGGAGIEQFF.

This clonotype was seen only a few times. The V call is TRBV12-3 or TRBV12-4, the J call TRBJ2-3; D unresolved. The CDR3 covers 14 residues. V was shortened by 7 bases and J by 1 base, with 12 bases between the two germline ends. The CDR3 DNA reads TGTGCCAGCACCCAAATTCTGGGCACAGATACGCAGTATTTT. This encodes CASTQILGTDTQYF.

The chain combines TRBV9 with TRBJ2-7; D may be TRBD2 (6 bases). Trimming pared 4 bases from V and 3 bases from J, leaving 8 bases between. The V gene's germline CDR1 is SGDLS and CDR2 YYNGEE. The CDR3 runs 12 residues. For the CDR3, the DNA is TGTGCCAGCAGCACGCGGGACTACGAGCAGTACTTC. Translated, it gives CASSTRDYEQYF. The full variable domain, completed using reference TRBV9 and TRBJ2-7, is DSGVTQTPKHLITATGQRVTLRCSPRSGDLSVYWYQQSLDQGLQFLIQYYNGEERAKGNILERFSAQQFPDLHSELNLSSLELGDSALYFCASSTRDYEQYFGPGTRLTVT.

In DNA form, the CDR3 reads TGTGCCAGCAGCTTAGACACGAATATACAACAGTTCTTC. This sequence encodes CASSLDTNIQQFF. The rearrangement uses TRBV7-9 and TRBJ2-1; D ambiguous. Looked up from germline, CDR1 is SEHNR and CDR2 is FQNEAQ (reference sequence). Trimming took off 1 base at V and 13 bases at J, with 14 bases between the two ends. This CDR3 is 13 amino acids long.

V is TRBV14 and J is TRBJ2-1; 8 bases line up with TRBD1. V gave up 4 bases and J gave up 2 bases; unmatched junction bases: 7. Germline lookup yields CDR1 SGHDN and CDR2 FVKESK. The CDR3 contains 16 residues. CDR3 sequence reads: CASSPWTGRPYNEQFF. For the CDR3, the DNA is TGTGCCAGCAGCCCGTGGACAGGGCGACCCTACAATGAGCAGTTCTTC.

This clonotype was detected only a few times. The CDR3 sequence: CASNVLTDGGNTIYF. CDR3 DNA sequence: TGTGCCAGCAACGTCTTGACAGACGGTGGAAACACCATATATTTT. The V gene is TRBV12-3 or TRBV12-4, the J gene TRBJ1-3; D possibly corresponds to TRBD1 (5 bases). With 7 bases removed from V and 3 bases from J, the gap between germline ends came to 16 bases. The CDR3 contains 15 residues.